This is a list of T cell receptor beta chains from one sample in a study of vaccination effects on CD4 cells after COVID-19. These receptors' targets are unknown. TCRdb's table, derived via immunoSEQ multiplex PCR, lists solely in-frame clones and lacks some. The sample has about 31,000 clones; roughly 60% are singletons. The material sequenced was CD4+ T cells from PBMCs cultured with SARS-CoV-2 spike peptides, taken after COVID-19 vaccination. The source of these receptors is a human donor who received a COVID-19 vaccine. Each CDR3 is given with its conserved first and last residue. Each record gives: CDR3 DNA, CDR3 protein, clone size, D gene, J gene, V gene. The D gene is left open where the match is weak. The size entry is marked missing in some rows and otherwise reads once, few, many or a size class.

cdr3_nt: TGTGCCAGCACTGTACACAGGGAATACTATGGCTACACCTTC
cdr3_aa: CASTVHREYYGYTF
clone_size: few
d_call: NA
j_call: TRBJ1-2
v_call: TRBV6-6

cdr3_nt: TGTGCCAGCAGGGAACGCCGCTGGGGTTATAATTCACCCCTCCACTTT
cdr3_aa: CASRERRWGYNSPLHF
clone_size: once
d_call: NA
j_call: TRBJ1-6
v_call: TRBV5-6

cdr3_nt: TGCAGCGTGAAGGAGGGGAACACCATATATTTT
cdr3_aa: CSVKEGNTIYF
clone_size: once
d_call: NA
j_call: TRBJ1-3
v_call: TRBV29-1

cdr3_nt: TGTGCCAGCTCACCTGGACAGGGCCTTGGCTACACCTTC
cdr3_aa: CASSPGQGLGYTF
clone_size: NA
d_call: TRBD1
j_call: TRBJ1-2
v_call: TRBV18

cdr3_nt: TGTGCCAGTAGTCTAGCGGGGGCCCTAGAGACCCAGTACTTC
cdr3_aa: CASSLAGALETQYF
clone_size: NA
d_call: TRBD2
j_call: TRBJ2-5
v_call: TRBV19

cdr3_nt: TGTGCCAGCTCTTTCGGCGCCTACGAGCAGTACTTC
cdr3_aa: CASSFGAYEQYF
clone_size: NA
d_call: NA
j_call: TRBJ2-7
v_call: TRBV18

cdr3_nt: TGTGCCAGCAGCTTACGGAATTCACCCCTCCACTTT
cdr3_aa: CASSLRNSPLHF
clone_size: NA
d_call: NA
j_call: TRBJ1-6
v_call: TRBV7-9

cdr3_nt: TGTGCCAGCAGCTTAGTGGGGGTCAGTAGCAATCAGCCCCAGCATTTT
cdr3_aa: CASSLVGVSSNQPQHF
clone_size: few
d_call: NA
j_call: TRBJ1-5
v_call: TRBV7-2

cdr3_nt: TGTGCCAGCAGTTTGGTGTCGGGGGGCAATTCACCCCTCCACTTT
cdr3_aa: CASSLVSGGNSPLHF
clone_size: NA
d_call: NA
j_call: TRBJ1-6
v_call: TRBV28

cdr3_nt: TGTGCCAGCAGTTTATTCGAGGGACTCGAACAGTACTTC
cdr3_aa: CASSLFEGLEQYF
clone_size: NA
d_call: NA
j_call: TRBJ2-7
v_call: TRBV12-3/TRBV12-4

cdr3_nt: TGTGCCAGCAGCCATAGGGATACTGAAGCTTTCTTT
cdr3_aa: CASSHRDTEAFF
clone_size: NA
d_call: NA
j_call: TRBJ1-1
v_call: TRBV7-2

cdr3_nt: TGCGCCAGCAGTGAGTCCACCCCAGGGCTGGGCTATGGCTACACCTTC
cdr3_aa: CASSESTPGLGYGYTF
clone_size: NA
d_call: NA
j_call: TRBJ1-2
v_call: TRBV10-2

cdr3_nt: TGCAGCGTTGAAGAGTACGAAGTCAGCACAGATACGCAGTATTTT
cdr3_aa: CSVEEYEVSTDTQYF
clone_size: NA
d_call: NA
j_call: TRBJ2-3
v_call: TRBV29-1

cdr3_nt: TGTGCCAGCAGATCGGCTAGGACAAACCATTATAGCAATCAGCCCCAGCATTTT
cdr3_aa: CASRSARTNHYSNQPQHF
clone_size: NA
d_call: NA
j_call: TRBJ1-5
v_call: TRBV6-4

cdr3_nt: TGTGCCAGCAGTTTAAACAGGGAGGGCTCTGGAAACACCATATATTTT
cdr3_aa: CASSLNREGSGNTIYF
clone_size: NA
d_call: NA
j_call: TRBJ1-3
v_call: TRBV27

cdr3_nt: TGTGCCACCACCTGGGGACGGGAGCAGCCCCAGCATTTT
cdr3_aa: CATTWGREQPQHF
clone_size: NA
d_call: NA
j_call: TRBJ1-5
v_call: TRBV6-5

cdr3_nt: TGTGCCTGGACGAAGCAGGGGCCGGACGAGCAGTACTTC
cdr3_aa: CAWTKQGPDEQYF
clone_size: NA
d_call: NA
j_call: TRBJ2-7
v_call: TRBV30

cdr3_nt: TGTGCCAGCAGCTTCATGGGACAGCAAAGCACAGATACGCAGTATTTT
cdr3_aa: CASSFMGQQSTDTQYF
clone_size: NA
d_call: TRBD1
j_call: TRBJ2-3
v_call: TRBV5-5

cdr3_nt: TGTGCCAGCAGCTTTTGGTCTCTATTATCGGGAATTTTGGCAGATACGCAGTATTTT
cdr3_aa: CASSFWSLLSGILADTQYF
clone_size: few
d_call: NA
j_call: TRBJ2-3
v_call: TRBV7-9

cdr3_nt: TGTGCCAGCGGGACAGATATGGGTTATGGCTACACCTTC
cdr3_aa: CASGTDMGYGYTF
clone_size: few
d_call: TRBD1
j_call: TRBJ1-2
v_call: TRBV6-5

cdr3_nt: TGCGCCAGCAGTGAAGACCCTAGAGCTTACGAGCAGTACTTC
cdr3_aa: CASSEDPRAYEQYF
clone_size: NA
d_call: NA
j_call: TRBJ2-7
v_call: TRBV5-1

cdr3_nt: TGTGCCAGCAGTGAGACAGGGGACTATGGCTACACCTTC
cdr3_aa: CASSETGDYGYTF
clone_size: NA
d_call: TRBD1
j_call: TRBJ1-2
v_call: TRBV6-1

cdr3_nt: TGTGCCAGCATCACAGGGGGCTATCTAGATACGCAGTATTTT
cdr3_aa: CASITGGYLDTQYF
clone_size: once
d_call: TRBD1
j_call: TRBJ2-3
v_call: TRBV6-5

cdr3_nt: TGTGCCAGCAGCCGCACAGGGGACTATGGCTACACCTTC
cdr3_aa: CASSRTGDYGYTF
clone_size: NA
d_call: TRBD1
j_call: TRBJ1-2
v_call: TRBV6-4

cdr3_nt: TGTGCCAGCAGCGCGGGACAGAGGAACACTGAAGCTTTCTTT
cdr3_aa: CASSAGQRNTEAFF
clone_size: NA
d_call: TRBD1
j_call: TRBJ1-1
v_call: TRBV6-4

cdr3_nt: TGCGCCAGCCACCCGGGACAGGGTGTCTCAGATACGCAGTATTTT
cdr3_aa: CASHPGQGVSDTQYF
clone_size: NA
d_call: TRBD1
j_call: TRBJ2-3
v_call: TRBV5-1

cdr3_nt: TGCAGTGCTAGTGCAGGGGCCGGGGGATACACTGAAGCTTTCTTT
cdr3_aa: CSASAGAGGYTEAFF
clone_size: few
d_call: NA
j_call: TRBJ1-1
v_call: TRBV20-1

cdr3_nt: TGCGCCAGCAGCGCACTAGCGGGGGGTAACACAGATACGCAGTATTTT
cdr3_aa: CASSALAGGNTDTQYF
clone_size: NA
d_call: TRBD2
j_call: TRBJ2-3
v_call: TRBV5-1

cdr3_nt: TGTGCTAGTGGTGCCGGCGGGGGGGTTGGAAACACCATATATTTT
cdr3_aa: CASGAGGGVGNTIYF
clone_size: NA
d_call: NA
j_call: TRBJ1-3
v_call: TRBV12-5

cdr3_nt: TGTGCCAGCAGCTACAGGGAGAACACCGGGGAGCTGTTTTTT
cdr3_aa: CASSYRENTGELFF
clone_size: few
d_call: NA
j_call: TRBJ2-2
v_call: TRBV6-5

cdr3_nt: TGTGCCAGCAGCCAGGGAGGGGGTGGGTCGCGGGGCTACACCTTC
cdr3_aa: CASSQGGGGSRGYTF
clone_size: NA
d_call: NA
j_call: TRBJ1-2
v_call: TRBV3-1/TRBV3-2

cdr3_nt: TGTGCCAGCAGATCGAGGACTAGCGGGAACTACAATGAGCAGTTCTTC
cdr3_aa: CASRSRTSGNYNEQFF
clone_size: NA
d_call: TRBD2
j_call: TRBJ2-1
v_call: TRBV11-2

cdr3_nt: TGTGCCAGCAGCTTAGCTCGGGGGGGTTATCAGCCCCAGCATTTT
cdr3_aa: CASSLARGGYQPQHF
clone_size: medium-sized
d_call: NA
j_call: TRBJ1-5
v_call: TRBV7-8

cdr3_nt: TGCGCCAGCAGCCTCCACGCGACCTACGAGCAGTACTTC
cdr3_aa: CASSLHATYEQYF
clone_size: NA
d_call: NA
j_call: TRBJ2-7
v_call: TRBV5-1

cdr3_nt: TGCAGCGTTGCCCCCTGGACAGTCTCCTACAATGAGCAGTTCTTC
cdr3_aa: CSVAPWTVSYNEQFF
clone_size: NA
d_call: NA
j_call: TRBJ2-1
v_call: TRBV29-1

cdr3_nt: TGCGCCAGCAGAGCCGACGAGGGCTCTGGCTACACCTTC
cdr3_aa: CASRADEGSGYTF
clone_size: few
d_call: NA
j_call: TRBJ1-2
v_call: TRBV10-1

cdr3_nt: TGTGCCATCAGTGGCAATTCTGGGGCCAACGTCCTGACTTTC
cdr3_aa: CAISGNSGANVLTF
clone_size: NA
d_call: NA
j_call: TRBJ2-6
v_call: TRBV10-3

cdr3_nt: TGCAGCGTGCCGGGACAGGGGTACCAAGAGACCCAGTACTTC
cdr3_aa: CSVPGQGYQETQYF
clone_size: few
d_call: TRBD1
j_call: TRBJ2-5
v_call: TRBV29-1

cdr3_nt: TGTGCCACCAGTGTACAAAATGAGCAGTTCTTC
cdr3_aa: CATSVQNEQFF
clone_size: NA
d_call: NA
j_call: TRBJ2-1
v_call: TRBV24-1

cdr3_nt: TGTGCCAGCAGCGTAGTAACACAGGACTATGGCTACACCTTC
cdr3_aa: CASSVVTQDYGYTF
clone_size: few
d_call: NA
j_call: TRBJ1-2
v_call: TRBV7-8

cdr3_nt: TGTGCCAGCACTCTGGGGATGAACAATGAGCAGTTCTTC
cdr3_aa: CASTLGMNNEQFF
clone_size: NA
d_call: NA
j_call: TRBJ2-1
v_call: TRBV2

cdr3_nt: TGTGCCAGCAGAGGACAGGGGAACACTGAAGCTTTCTTT
cdr3_aa: CASRGQGNTEAFF
clone_size: few
d_call: TRBD1
j_call: TRBJ1-1
v_call: TRBV5-6

cdr3_nt: TGTGCCAGCAGCTTAGCGGGTGGCTCCTACAATGAGCAGTTCTTC
cdr3_aa: CASSLAGGSYNEQFF
clone_size: NA
d_call: NA
j_call: TRBJ2-1
v_call: TRBV11-3

cdr3_nt: TGCGCCAGCAGCTTGTCTGACCCGGAAAGGGATGGCTACACCTTC
cdr3_aa: CASSLSDPERDGYTF
clone_size: NA
d_call: NA
j_call: TRBJ1-2
v_call: TRBV5-1

cdr3_nt: TGCGCCAGCAGTGATGGGGCAGGGGGGAACACTGAAGCTTTCTTT
cdr3_aa: CASSDGAGGNTEAFF
clone_size: once
d_call: TRBD1
j_call: TRBJ1-1
v_call: TRBV10-2

cdr3_nt: TGTGCCATCAGCGGGAGGGGCCCCTCCAATGAGCAGTTCTTC
cdr3_aa: CAISGRGPSNEQFF
clone_size: few
d_call: TRBD2
j_call: TRBJ2-1
v_call: TRBV10-3

cdr3_nt: TGTGCCAGCAGCCGCAGTCCTAGCGGCGAAGGGACCCAGTACTTC
cdr3_aa: CASSRSPSGEGTQYF
clone_size: NA
d_call: TRBD2
j_call: TRBJ2-5
v_call: TRBV3-1/TRBV3-2

cdr3_nt: TGCAGCGTTGTAGGCGACCGATCAACTGAAGCTTTCTTT
cdr3_aa: CSVVGDRSTEAFF
clone_size: few
d_call: NA
j_call: TRBJ1-1
v_call: TRBV29-1

cdr3_nt: TGTGCCAGCAGCCCACAAGGGAGGGGGCGTCTTTCGGATACGCAGTATTTT
cdr3_aa: CASSPQGRGRLSDTQYF
clone_size: NA
d_call: NA
j_call: TRBJ2-3
v_call: TRBV7-2

cdr3_nt: TGTGCCAGCAGCTTCCCTAGCGGGGGGGCCGGAGAGACCCAGTACTTC
cdr3_aa: CASSFPSGGAGETQYF
clone_size: NA
d_call: TRBD2
j_call: TRBJ2-5
v_call: TRBV5-4

cdr3_nt: TGTGCCAGCTCACCATCCGGGACAGGGACCGGGGAGCTGTTTTTT
cdr3_aa: CASSPSGTGTGELFF
clone_size: NA
d_call: TRBD1
j_call: TRBJ2-2
v_call: TRBV18

cdr3_nt: TGTGCCAGCAGCCGGCCGGGACTAGCGACCCAAGAGACCCAGTACTTC
cdr3_aa: CASSRPGLATQETQYF
clone_size: NA
d_call: TRBD2
j_call: TRBJ2-5
v_call: TRBV4-2

cdr3_nt: TGTGCCAGCAGCGGTAGCGGGAACTACGAGCAGTACTTC
cdr3_aa: CASSGSGNYEQYF
clone_size: NA
d_call: TRBD2
j_call: TRBJ2-7
v_call: TRBV7-6

cdr3_nt: TGTGCCAGCAGCCAAGATATAGGGGCCTGGCAGCCCCAGCATTTT
cdr3_aa: CASSQDIGAWQPQHF
clone_size: NA
d_call: NA
j_call: TRBJ1-5
v_call: TRBV3-1/TRBV3-2

cdr3_nt: TGTGCCAGTAGTATAGTGGGGGGGAATCAGCCCCAGCATTTT
cdr3_aa: CASSIVGGNQPQHF
clone_size: NA
d_call: NA
j_call: TRBJ1-5
v_call: TRBV19

cdr3_nt: TGCAGCGTTGAAGACAGGGGGTACGAGCAGTACTTC
cdr3_aa: CSVEDRGYEQYF
clone_size: NA
d_call: TRBD1
j_call: TRBJ2-7
v_call: TRBV29-1